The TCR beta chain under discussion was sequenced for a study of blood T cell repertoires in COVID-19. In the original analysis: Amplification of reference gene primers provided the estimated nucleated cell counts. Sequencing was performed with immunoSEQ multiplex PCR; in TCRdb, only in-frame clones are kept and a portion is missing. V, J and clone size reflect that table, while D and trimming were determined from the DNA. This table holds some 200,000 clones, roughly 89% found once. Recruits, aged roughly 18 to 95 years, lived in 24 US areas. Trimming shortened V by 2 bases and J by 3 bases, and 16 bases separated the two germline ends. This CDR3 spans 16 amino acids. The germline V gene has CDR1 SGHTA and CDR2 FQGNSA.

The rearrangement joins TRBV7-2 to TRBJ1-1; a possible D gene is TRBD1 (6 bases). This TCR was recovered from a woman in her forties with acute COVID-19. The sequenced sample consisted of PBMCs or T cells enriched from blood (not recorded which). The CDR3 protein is CASSLRRDTRHTEAFF. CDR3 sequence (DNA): TGTGCCAGCAGCTTACGCCGGGACACCCGGCACACTGAAGCTTTCTTT. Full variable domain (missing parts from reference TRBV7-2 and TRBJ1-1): GAGVSQSPSNKVTEKGKDVELRCDPISGHTALYWYRQSLGQGLEFLIYFQGNSAPDKSGLPSDRFSAERTGGSVSTLTIQRTQQEDSAVYLCASSLRRDTRHTEAFFGQGTRLTVV.